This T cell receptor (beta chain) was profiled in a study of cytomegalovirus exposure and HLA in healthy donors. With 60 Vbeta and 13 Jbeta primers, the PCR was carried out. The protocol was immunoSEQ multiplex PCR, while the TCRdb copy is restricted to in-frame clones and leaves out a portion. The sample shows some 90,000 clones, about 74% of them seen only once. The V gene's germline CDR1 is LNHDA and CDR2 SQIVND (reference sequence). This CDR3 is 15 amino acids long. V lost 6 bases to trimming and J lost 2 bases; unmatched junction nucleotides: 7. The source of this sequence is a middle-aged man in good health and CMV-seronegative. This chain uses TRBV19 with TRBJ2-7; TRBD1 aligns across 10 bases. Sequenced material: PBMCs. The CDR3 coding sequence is TGTGCCAGTAGCCTCGGGACAGGGGTCCCCTACGAGCAGTACTTC. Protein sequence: CASSLGTGVPYEQYF.